A selection of T cell receptor beta chains follows, all from one sample in a study of T cell repertoires in cytomegalovirus infection. TCRdb re-called the reads with MiXCR, one entry per CDR3 protein. The sample lists about 460,000 distinct CDR3 sequences, 11% occurring once. Sequenced sample: PBMCs. The receptors here all came from a human donor in good health (CMV status not recorded). Some clones in this sample may be carry-over from other donors' samples. Each CDR3 is given with its conserved first and last residue. The D gene is left open where the match is weak. The size entry is marked missing in some rows and otherwise reads once, few, many or a size class.

TRBD2,many,TRBJ2-1,TRBV20-1,TGCAGTGCTCCGGGACTAGCGGGTTTCCCGGGTCGCAATGAGCAGTTCTTC,CSAPGLAGFPGRNEQFF
-,many,TRBJ1-1,TRBV12-3/TRBV12-4,TGTGCCAGCAGTTTTACAGGGAGGGTCGCTGAAGCTTTCTTT,CASSFTGRVAEAFF
TRBD2,-,TRBJ2-7,TRBV5-1,TGCGCCAGCAGCCCCGGGACTAGCGGGGGGGCTTACGAGCAGTACTTC,CASSPGTSGGAYEQYF
-,-,TRBJ2-5,TRBV12-3/TRBV12-4,TGTGCCAGCAGTTCGGGGCAGGGACAAGAGACCCAGTACTTC,CASSSGQGQETQYF
-,-,TRBJ1-3,TRBV4-1,TGCGCCAGCAGCCAGGCCCAGGGAGCTGGAAACACCATATATTTT,CASSQAQGAGNTIYF
-,many,TRBJ1-4,TRBV19,TGTGCCAGTATTCCCGGCGGAACTAATGAAAAACTGTTTTTT,CASIPGGTNEKLFF
TRBD2,few,TRBJ2-1,TRBV4-2,TGTGCCAGCAGCCCCGGGGGGGGGGGTTGGAGGAATGAGCAGTTCTTC,CASSPGGGGWRNEQFF
TRBD1,few,TRBJ1-2,TRBV15,TGTGCCACTAAAGACAGGGGCCATGGCTACACCTTC,CATKDRGHGYTF
-,-,TRBJ1-2,TRBV4-2,TGTGCCAGCAGCCAAGATGTTAGGGGGAGTACCTATGGCTACACCTTC,CASSQDVRGSTYGYTF
-,-,TRBJ2-7,TRBV9,TGTGCCAGCAGCGTAGGACCGGTGGAGGGTGGCGACGAGCAGTACTTC,CASSVGPVEGGDEQYF
TRBD1,many,TRBJ2-1,TRBV7-8,TGTGCCAGCAGCCCCGGGACAGGGGGATTCTTC,CASSPGTGGFF
-,-,TRBJ1-2,TRBV3-1,TGTGCCAGCAGCTCCGGGACGAACTCCGGGAACTATGGCTACACCTTC,CASSSGTNSGNYGYTF
TRBD2,many,TRBJ2-7,TRBV28,TGTGCCAGCAGCCCTAGCGGGAGGGCCTATAGGGAGCAGTACTTC,CASSPSGRAYREQYF
-,many,TRBJ2-7,TRBV7-2,TGTGCCAGCAGCTTAGGGGGGTTGACCGAGCAGTACTTC,CASSLGGLTEQYF
-,many,TRBJ2-3,TRBV27,TGTGCCAGCAGGCGGAGCTCGACAGATACGCAGTATTTT,CASRRSSTDTQYF
-,few,TRBJ1-2,TRBV20-1,TGCAGTGCTAGTGGCCTAGGCTATGGCTACACCTTC,CSASGLGYGYTF
-,-,TRBJ1-2,TRBV29-1,TGCAGCGCAATTGACGGGACTGGCTACACCTTC,CSAIDGTGYTF
TRBD1,many,TRBJ2-6,TRBV4-2,TGTGCCAGCAGCCAAGAAACAGGGGGATTGGGGGCCAACGTCCTGACTTTC,CASSQETGGLGANVLTF
-,-,TRBJ2-1,TRBV6-5,TGTGCCAGCAGTCCCACCCCAACGACACCCCCCAACAATGAGCAGTTCTTC,CASSPTPTTPPNNEQFF
TRBD2,many,TRBJ2-5,TRBV6-6,TGTGCCAGCAGTCTGACTAGCGGGAGAGGACAAGAGACCCAGTACTTC,CASSLTSGRGQETQYF
-,-,TRBJ1-6,TRBV20-1,TGCAGTGCTGAAACAGGATATAATTCACCCCTCCACTTT,CSAETGYNSPLHF
TRBD2,few,TRBJ2-1,TRBV5-4,TGTGCCAGCAGCCACCCTACTAGCGGGGGGCGCGGTGAGCAGTTCTTC,CASSHPTSGGRGEQFF
TRBD1,many,TRBJ1-2,TRBV7-2,TGTGCCAGCAGCGCGGGGACAGGGGCTTTCGCTGGCTACACCTTC,CASSAGTGAFAGYTF
-,many,TRBJ2-3,TRBV27,TGTGCCAGCAGTATAGATAGCTGGGGGGTGGATACGCAGTATTTT,CASSIDSWGVDTQYF
TRBD2,few,TRBJ2-3,TRBV5-6,TGTGCCAGCACCCTTGGACTAGCTATGACAGATACGCAGTATTTT,CASTLGLAMTDTQYF
-,many,TRBJ1-6,TRBV7-9,TGTGCCAGCAGCTTACCGCTGACTAATAGGAGGGATCGGTCACCCCTCCACTTT,CASSLPLTNRRDRSPLHF
TRBD2,many,TRBJ2-1,TRBV6-6,TGTGCCAGCACTCCCAGCGGGAGGGCCACTGAGGATGAGCAGTTCTTC,CASTPSGRATEDEQFF
-,many,TRBJ1-1,TRBV11-3,TGTGCCAGCAGCTTATCAGCCCAGGTACCTCGTGCTTTCTTT,CASSLSAQVPRAFF
-,many,TRBJ2-3,TRBV7-2,TGTGCCAGCAGCTCCAGGCCTTTGGGGGGTGGTGGCACAGATACGCAGTATTTT,CASSSRPLGGGGTDTQYF
TRBD2,few,TRBJ2-5,TRBV4-2,TGTGCCAGCAGCCTTAGCGGGGGAGTAGAAGAGACCCAGTACTTC,CASSLSGGVEETQYF
-,once,TRBJ2-3,TRBV20-1,TGCAGTGCTAGACTAGCGTCGAGCACAGATACGCAGTATTTT,CSARLASSTDTQYF
TRBD1,-,TRBJ1-4,TRBV7-9,TGTGCCAGCAGCGTGGACAGGAATGAAAAACTGTTTTTT,CASSVDRNEKLFF
-,-,TRBJ2-4,TRBV27,TGTGCCAGCAGTTTCAGGGGCGGATTAGCCAAAAACATTCAGTACTTC,CASSFRGGLAKNIQYF
TRBD1,-,TRBJ1-4,TRBV19,TGTGCCAGCCGGGGGGACAGGAATGAAAAACTGTTTTTT,CASRGDRNEKLFF
-,-,TRBJ2-5,TRBV5-4,TGTGCCAGCAGCCCTGGGGGGGGGGCATTAGAGACCCAGTACTTC,CASSPGGGALETQYF
-,many,TRBJ2-7,TRBV11-2,TGTGCCAGCAGCTTAGATTTAGAGGGGAACTCCTACGAGCAGTACTTC,CASSLDLEGNSYEQYF
TRBD1,many,TRBJ1-2,TRBV7-3,TGTGCCAGCAGCTCGACAGGGGGCTTGGATGGCTACACCTTC,CASSSTGGLDGYTF
-,few,TRBJ2-3,TRBV18,TGTGCCAGCTCACCGACCCGGACCACAGATACGCAGTATTTT,CASSPTRTTDTQYF
TRBD1,few,TRBJ1-2,TRBV3-1,TGTGCCAGCAGCCAAGATGGCCCAGGGGGCCTATGGGAAGGCTACACCTTC,CASSQDGPGGLWEGYTF
-,many,TRBJ1-1,TRBV28,TGTGCCAGCAGTTTCTCCGACAGGCGGAACACTGAAGCTTTCTTT,CASSFSDRRNTEAFF
TRBD1,many,TRBJ2-7,TRBV5-1,TGCGCCAGCAGCCCGACCGGGACAGGTGTCTACGAGCAGTACTTC,CASSPTGTGVYEQYF
-,few,TRBJ2-1,TRBV20-1,TGCAGTGCTAGTGTCGCGGTGTGGGGGGAAAACAATGAGCAGTTCTTC,CSASVAVWGENNEQFF
-,many,TRBJ2-1,TRBV7-2,TGTGCCAGCAGCCAAAGCGGCTCCTACAATGAGCAGTTCTTC,CASSQSGSYNEQFF
TRBD1,many,TRBJ2-7,TRBV5-6,TGTGCCAGCAGCCGAGCCGACAGGGGTCCCTACGAGCAGTACTTC,CASSRADRGPYEQYF
-,few,TRBJ2-7,TRBV6-2/TRBV6-3,TGTGCCAGCAGTTACCGAACCACAGTCTACGAGCAGTACTTC,CASSYRTTVYEQYF
TRBD1,many,TRBJ1-4,TRBV5-1,TGCGCCAGCAGCGCAGATTCCGGGACAGGGCATGAAAAACTGTTTTTT,CASSADSGTGHEKLFF
-,once,TRBJ1-2,TRBV20-1,TGCAGTGCTAGTTCTCCCGCAGAAGGGAATGGCTACACCTTC,CSASSPAEGNGYTF
-,once,TRBJ2-5,TRBV2,TGTGCCAGCCGGGACGTCAGACAAGAGACCCAGTACTTC,CASRDVRQETQYF
-,many,TRBJ1-1,TRBV28,TGTGCCAGCAGTTTATCGATAACTGAAGCTTTCTTT,CASSLSITEAFF
-,many,TRBJ2-7,TRBV7-6,TGTGCCAGCAGCTTAGTCACGGGCCCCTACGAGCAGTACTTC,CASSLVTGPYEQYF
-,-,TRBJ1-4,TRBV9,TGTGCCAGCAGCGTAGCAGGGGCGCGTACTGAAAAACTGTTTTTT,CASSVAGARTEKLFF
-,few,TRBJ1-2,TRBV3-1,TGTGCCAGCAGCCAAGATGAAGGTGGCGGGATCTATGGCTACACCTTC,CASSQDEGGGIYGYTF